The rows below give T cell receptor beta chains drawn from one sample of a study of cytomegalovirus exposure and HLA in healthy donors. Here immunoSEQ multiplex PCR was the method, and the copy in TCRdb shows in-frame clones only, minus some. The sample shows fewer than 200,000 clones, approximately 80% of them seen only once. Sequencing input: PBMCs. All receptors come from a boy between 5 and 17 years old in good health and CMV-seronegative. Each CDR3 is given with its conserved first and last residue. The order of the fields is D gene, clone size, V gene, J gene, CDR3 protein, CDR3 DNA. D genes are given only for firm matches. The size of a clone is reported for some rows only, either as once, few or many, or as a class for expanded clones.

D gene: TRBD1; clone size: NA; V gene: TRBV9; J gene: TRBJ1-1; CDR3 protein: CASSPGGGRTTEAFF; CDR3 DNA: TGTGCCAGCAGCCCCGGAGGGGGCCGGACCACTGAAGCTTTCTTT
D gene: NA; clone size: NA; V gene: TRBV28; J gene: TRBJ1-2; CDR3 protein: CASRSFRNSNYGYTF; CDR3 DNA: TGTGCCAGCAGATCCTTCAGGAATTCAAACTATGGCTACACCTTC
D gene: TRBD1; clone size: NA; V gene: TRBV6-1; J gene: TRBJ1-2; CDR3 protein: CASITQGDYGYTF; CDR3 DNA: TGTGCCAGCATAACACAGGGGGACTATGGCTACACCTTC
D gene: NA; clone size: NA; V gene: TRBV9; J gene: TRBJ1-5; CDR3 protein: CASSDRDSNQPQHF; CDR3 DNA: TGTGCCAGCAGCGACAGGGATAGCAATCAGCCCCAGCATTTT
D gene: NA; clone size: NA; V gene: TRBV5-5; J gene: TRBJ2-2; CDR3 protein: CASSLAWRNTGELFF; CDR3 DNA: TGTGCCAGCAGCCTAGCTTGGCGTAACACCGGGGAGCTGTTTTTT
D gene: NA; clone size: NA; V gene: TRBV30; J gene: TRBJ1-5; CDR3 protein: CARSVLNSNQPQHF; CDR3 DNA: TGTGCCCGGAGTGTGTTAAATAGCAATCAGCCCCAGCATTTT
D gene: NA; clone size: NA; V gene: TRBV5-1; J gene: TRBJ1-1; CDR3 protein: CASSSGTGEAFF; CDR3 DNA: TGCGCCAGCAGCAGCGGGACGGGCGAAGCTTTCTTT
D gene: TRBD2; clone size: NA; V gene: TRBV9; J gene: TRBJ2-7; CDR3 protein: CASSVASGTYEQYF; CDR3 DNA: TGTGCCAGCAGCGTAGCTAGCGGGACCTACGAGCAGTACTTC
D gene: TRBD1; clone size: NA; V gene: TRBV19; J gene: TRBJ2-5; CDR3 protein: CASSHRDRGRETQYF; CDR3 DNA: TGTGCCAGTAGTCACCGGGACAGGGGGCGGGAGACCCAGTACTTC
D gene: NA; clone size: NA; V gene: TRBV6-1; J gene: TRBJ1-2; CDR3 protein: CASLGVNYGYTF; CDR3 DNA: TGTGCCAGCCTAGGGGTGAACTATGGCTACACCTTC
D gene: NA; clone size: NA; V gene: TRBV6-1; J gene: TRBJ2-5; CDR3 protein: CASSLQGSQETQYF; CDR3 DNA: TGTGCCAGCAGCCTACAGGGTTCACAAGAGACCCAGTACTTC
D gene: NA; clone size: NA; V gene: TRBV14; J gene: TRBJ2-1; CDR3 protein: CASSQDRLAGDEQFF; CDR3 DNA: TGTGCCAGCAGCCAAGATCGTCTAGCTGGCGATGAGCAGTTCTTC
D gene: TRBD1; clone size: NA; V gene: TRBV2; J gene: TRBJ1-1; CDR3 protein: CASSPRTGTAEAFF; CDR3 DNA: TGTGCCAGCAGTCCCCGGACAGGGACGGCTGAAGCTTTCTTT
D gene: NA; clone size: NA; V gene: TRBV10-3; J gene: TRBJ2-1; CDR3 protein: CAISESKEVEQFF; CDR3 DNA: TGTGCCATCAGTGAGTCGAAGGAGGTTGAGCAGTTCTTC
D gene: TRBD1; clone size: NA; V gene: TRBV5-1; J gene: TRBJ1-1; CDR3 protein: CASRRQGAGGGNTEAFF; CDR3 DNA: TGCGCCAGCAGGAGACAGGGGGCTGGTGGGGGGAACACTGAAGCTTTCTTT
D gene: TRBD1; clone size: NA; V gene: TRBV2; J gene: TRBJ2-5; CDR3 protein: CASSRQGTETQYF; CDR3 DNA: TGTGCCAGCAGTCGACAGGGAACGGAGACCCAGTACTTC
D gene: TRBD1; clone size: once; V gene: TRBV6-1; J gene: TRBJ2-2; CDR3 protein: CASPDRAGELFF; CDR3 DNA: TGTGCCAGTCCAGACAGGGCCGGGGAGCTGTTTTTT
D gene: NA; clone size: few; V gene: TRBV6-5; J gene: TRBJ1-1; CDR3 protein: CASRTISQGISEAFF; CDR3 DNA: TGTGCCAGCAGAACCATCTCACAGGGAATTTCTGAAGCTTTCTTT
D gene: TRBD2; clone size: NA; V gene: TRBV11-1; J gene: TRBJ2-7; CDR3 protein: CASSFRLAGPYEQYF; CDR3 DNA: TGTGCCAGCAGCTTTCGCCTAGCGGGGCCCTACGAGCAGTACTTC
D gene: TRBD1; clone size: NA; V gene: TRBV11-3; J gene: TRBJ2-3; CDR3 protein: CASTRQGGTDTQYF; CDR3 DNA: TGTGCCAGCACCCGCCAGGGGGGCACAGATACGCAGTATTTT
D gene: TRBD1; clone size: NA; V gene: TRBV9; J gene: TRBJ1-2; CDR3 protein: CASSISWRTGANYGYTF; CDR3 DNA: TGTGCCAGCAGCATATCATGGAGGACAGGGGCTAACTATGGCTACACCTTC
D gene: NA; clone size: NA; V gene: TRBV28; J gene: TRBJ1-1; CDR3 protein: CASSPWADTEAFF; CDR3 DNA: TGTGCCAGCAGTCCTTGGGCCGACACTGAAGCTTTCTTT
D gene: NA; clone size: few; V gene: TRBV2; J gene: TRBJ2-3; CDR3 protein: CASSVGLSTDTQYF; CDR3 DNA: TGTGCCAGCAGTGTTGGGCTAAGCACAGATACGCAGTATTTT
D gene: NA; clone size: once; V gene: TRBV15; J gene: TRBJ1-4; CDR3 protein: CATSMNPEVEKLFF; CDR3 DNA: TGTGCCACCAGCATGAACCCGGAGGTTGAAAAACTGTTTTTT
D gene: NA; clone size: NA; V gene: TRBV7-2; J gene: TRBJ2-1; CDR3 protein: CASSLTGSYNEQFF; CDR3 DNA: TGTGCCAGCAGCTTGACAGGCTCCTACAATGAGCAGTTCTTC
D gene: NA; clone size: NA; V gene: TRBV4-1; J gene: TRBJ2-1; CDR3 protein: CASSQDKGGLEQFF; CDR3 DNA: TGCGCCAGCAGCCAAGATAAAGGGGGATTAGAGCAGTTCTTC
D gene: NA; clone size: NA; V gene: TRBV12-5; J gene: TRBJ2-7; CDR3 protein: CASGLVPRQGGGYEQYF; CDR3 DNA: TGTGCTAGTGGTTTGGTACCTCGACAGGGAGGAGGCTACGAGCAGTACTTC
D gene: TRBD2; clone size: NA; V gene: TRBV27; J gene: TRBJ2-7; CDR3 protein: CASSFRRGSYEQYF; CDR3 DNA: TGTGCCAGCAGTTTCAGGCGGGGGAGTTACGAGCAGTACTTC
D gene: TRBD2; clone size: NA; V gene: TRBV19; J gene: TRBJ2-7; CDR3 protein: CASSPGLAEPYEQYF; CDR3 DNA: TGTGCCAGTAGTCCCGGACTAGCGGAACCCTACGAGCAGTACTTC
D gene: NA; clone size: NA; V gene: TRBV5-1; J gene: TRBJ1-2; CDR3 protein: CASSLSTVPPGYTF; CDR3 DNA: TGCGCCAGCAGCTTGTCGACAGTCCCACCCGGCTACACCTTC
D gene: TRBD1; clone size: NA; V gene: TRBV5-1; J gene: TRBJ2-6; CDR3 protein: CASSTQGAGANVLTF; CDR3 DNA: TGCGCCAGCAGCACACAGGGGGCTGGGGCCAACGTCCTGACTTTC
D gene: NA; clone size: NA; V gene: TRBV15; J gene: TRBJ1-5; CDR3 protein: CATSRDLTGGTQPQHF; CDR3 DNA: TGTGCCACCAGCAGAGATCTCACCGGGGGAACTCAGCCCCAGCATTTT
D gene: NA; clone size: NA; V gene: TRBV11-3; J gene: TRBJ2-1; CDR3 protein: CASSLNRVYEQFF; CDR3 DNA: TGTGCCAGCAGCTTAAACAGGGTATATGAGCAGTTCTTC
D gene: NA; clone size: NA; V gene: TRBV27; J gene: TRBJ1-1; CDR3 protein: CASSSQVMNTEAFF; CDR3 DNA: TGTGCCAGCAGTTCACAGGTCATGAACACTGAAGCTTTCTTT
D gene: NA; clone size: NA; V gene: TRBV7-2; J gene: TRBJ2-4; CDR3 protein: CASSFPGIDIQYF; CDR3 DNA: TGTGCCAGCAGCTTCCCGGGAATAGACATTCAGTACTTC
D gene: NA; clone size: NA; V gene: TRBV6-5; J gene: TRBJ1-3; CDR3 protein: CASSYSSTHSGNTIYF; CDR3 DNA: TGTGCCAGCAGTTACTCCAGTACCCACTCTGGAAACACCATATATTTT
D gene: NA; clone size: NA; V gene: TRBV19; J gene: TRBJ1-5; CDR3 protein: CASSQKATVRNQPQHF; CDR3 DNA: TGTGCCAGTAGTCAAAAAGCGACAGTAAGAAATCAGCCCCAGCATTTT
D gene: TRBD1; clone size: NA; V gene: TRBV9; J gene: TRBJ2-7; CDR3 protein: CASSVTGGAGYEQYF; CDR3 DNA: TGTGCCAGCAGCGTTACAGGGGGCGCGGGTTACGAGCAGTACTTC
D gene: NA; clone size: NA; V gene: TRBV5-1; J gene: TRBJ1-2; CDR3 protein: CASSPGHNYGYTF; CDR3 DNA: TGCGCCAGCAGCCCTGGACATAACTATGGCTACACCTTC
D gene: TRBD1; clone size: NA; V gene: TRBV2; J gene: TRBJ2-2; CDR3 protein: CASRSGTANTGELFF; CDR3 DNA: TGTGCCAGCAGGTCCGGGACAGCCAACACCGGGGAGCTGTTTTTT
D gene: NA; clone size: NA; V gene: TRBV11-1; J gene: TRBJ2-1; CDR3 protein: CASSFRLQFYNEQFF; CDR3 DNA: TGTGCCAGCAGCTTCAGACTGCAGTTCTACAATGAGCAGTTCTTC
D gene: NA; clone size: once; V gene: TRBV11-3; J gene: TRBJ2-6; CDR3 protein: CASSRGGANVLTF; CDR3 DNA: TGTGCCAGCAGCCGCGGGGGGGCCAACGTCCTGACTTTC
D gene: TRBD1; clone size: NA; V gene: TRBV5-5; J gene: TRBJ1-2; CDR3 protein: CASSSHPTGTGDGYTF; CDR3 DNA: TGTGCCAGCAGCTCCCACCCAACCGGGACAGGCGATGGCTACACCTTC
D gene: TRBD1; clone size: many; V gene: TRBV19; J gene: TRBJ1-4; CDR3 protein: CASSMNRGFATNEKLFF; CDR3 DNA: TGTGCCAGTAGTATGAACAGGGGATTTGCAACTAATGAAAAACTGTTTTTT
D gene: TRBD1; clone size: NA; V gene: TRBV27; J gene: TRBJ1-5; CDR3 protein: CASSLSGGWQPQHF; CDR3 DNA: TGTGCCAGCAGTTTGTCAGGGGGCTGGCAGCCCCAGCATTTT
D gene: NA; clone size: NA; V gene: TRBV27; J gene: TRBJ2-7; CDR3 protein: CASSFDRSYEQYF; CDR3 DNA: TGTGCCAGCAGTTTCGACAGGAGCTACGAGCAGTACTTC
D gene: TRBD1; clone size: NA; V gene: TRBV13; J gene: TRBJ2-4; CDR3 protein: CASSARDRGFDIQYF; CDR3 DNA: TGTGCCAGCAGCGCCCGGGACAGGGGTTTTGACATTCAGTACTTC
D gene: NA; clone size: NA; V gene: TRBV11-3; J gene: TRBJ1-1; CDR3 protein: CASSFGGITEAFF; CDR3 DNA: TGTGCCAGCAGCTTTGGGGGGATCACTGAAGCTTTCTTT
D gene: NA; clone size: few; V gene: TRBV27; J gene: TRBJ2-3; CDR3 protein: CASTLADTQYF; CDR3 DNA: TGTGCCAGCACCCTTGCGGATACGCAGTATTTT
D gene: NA; clone size: NA; V gene: TRBV19; J gene: TRBJ2-1; CDR3 protein: CASSIEGSSYNEQFF; CDR3 DNA: TGTGCCAGTAGTATAGAGGGGAGCTCCTACAATGAGCAGTTCTTC
D gene: TRBD1; clone size: NA; V gene: TRBV4-1; J gene: TRBJ1-1; CDR3 protein: CASSQLPDRGSTEAFF; CDR3 DNA: TGCGCCAGCAGCCAACTCCCCGACAGGGGTAGCACTGAAGCTTTCTTT
D gene: TRBD1; clone size: few; V gene: TRBV19; J gene: TRBJ1-2; CDR3 protein: CASSREQGAYYGYTF; CDR3 DNA: TGTGCCAGTAGTAGAGAACAGGGGGCATACTATGGCTACACCTTC
D gene: TRBD1; clone size: NA; V gene: TRBV10-3; J gene: TRBJ1-2; CDR3 protein: CAISGDRGANYGYTF; CDR3 DNA: TGTGCCATCAGTGGCGACAGGGGAGCTAACTATGGCTACACCTTC
D gene: TRBD1; clone size: NA; V gene: TRBV29-1; J gene: TRBJ2-7; CDR3 protein: CSAVQGSTYEQYF; CDR3 DNA: TGCAGCGCTGTACAGGGGAGTACCTACGAGCAGTACTTC
D gene: NA; clone size: NA; V gene: TRBV5-1; J gene: TRBJ2-7; CDR3 protein: CASSLAGGAGLSYEQYF; CDR3 DNA: TGCGCCAGCAGCTTGGCCGGTGGAGCGGGCCTCTCCTACGAGCAGTACTTC
D gene: NA; clone size: few; V gene: TRBV19; J gene: TRBJ2-2; CDR3 protein: CASSISRNTGELFF; CDR3 DNA: TGTGCCAGTAGTATTTCCCGTAACACCGGGGAGCTGTTTTTT
D gene: NA; clone size: NA; V gene: TRBV21-1; J gene: TRBJ1-1; CDR3 protein: CASEGDRGPNREAFF; CDR3 DNA: TGTGCCAGCGAGGGGGACAGGGGGCCCAACCGTGAAGCTTTCTTT
D gene: TRBD1; clone size: NA; V gene: TRBV11-2; J gene: TRBJ1-1; CDR3 protein: CASSSIDYRGNTEAFF; CDR3 DNA: TGTGCCAGCAGCTCAATAGATTACAGGGGGAACACTGAAGCTTTCTTT
D gene: TRBD2; clone size: NA; V gene: TRBV4-2; J gene: TRBJ2-1; CDR3 protein: CASSQAAGGFDEQFF; CDR3 DNA: TGTGCCAGCAGCCAAGCTGCGGGGGGGTTCGATGAGCAGTTCTTC